The TCR beta chain described here comes from a study of shared clonotypes between healthy human individuals. The CD8 memory fraction combined CD45RO+ cells with TemRA cells (CCR7-negative CD45RA+). Profiling relied on immunoSEQ multiplex PCR, and the TCRdb table lists in-frame clones only, not all of them. The repertoire holds roughly 300,000 clones, with 87% as singletons. CDR1 and CDR2 from the germline V gene are MNHNS and SASEGT. Trimming shortened V by 4 bases and J by 7 bases, and 20 bases separated the two germline ends. This CDR3 region has 17 residues. The receptor's source is a young man in good health. This sequence joins TRBV6-1 and TRBJ1-6; unclear D gene. Sequencing used memory CD8+ T cells sorted from blood. As to subset: CD45RO+ cells pooled with CCR7-negative TemRA cells. The CDR3 region has the DNA TGTGCCAGCAGTGTAGGATTGGAGACAATAGAAAATTCACCCCTCCACTTT. Translated: CASSVGLETIENSPLHF.